These 9 T cell receptor beta chains share one sample of origin, sequenced in a study of blood T cell repertoires in COVID-19. The method was immunoSEQ multiplex PCR; TCRdb's version includes in-frame clones alone and lacks a portion of them. The top ten hold approximately 13% of the sample, which has 150,000 to 200,000 clones, roughly 80% seen once. The sample was peripheral blood. These receptors were taken from a man aged 50 or older who had recovered from COVID-19.

The gene calls are TRBV6-4 and TRBJ2-1; TRBD1 might be the D (6 bases). This CDR3 region has 13 residues. Trimming pared 4 bases from V and 7 bases from J, leaving 11 bases between. Germline CDR1 and CDR2: MRHNA and SNTAGT. CDR3 in DNA: TGTGCCAGCAGTGCAACAGGGAATAATGAGCAGTTCTTC. Amino acid sequence: CASSATGNNEQFF.

The chain recombines TRBV18 with TRBJ2-7; the match to TRBD1 covers 10 bases. This CDR3 has 15 residues. Per the germline V gene, CDR1 is KGHSH and CDR2 is LQKENI. V dropped 0 bases and J dropped 3; count of bases not matched to a gene: 2. The CDR3 protein is CASSPPRTGGYEQYF. DNA for the CDR3: TGTGCCAGCTCACCACCACGGACAGGGGGCTACGAGCAGTACTTC.

To note about this clone: Within the sample, other DNA sequences also encode this same CDR3. This chain connects TRBV11-3 to TRBJ2-2; 7 nucleotides line up with TRBD1. CDR1 and CDR2 from the germline V gene are SGHNT and YENEEA. J was trimmed by 1 base and V by 1 base; bases with no gene match: 0. The CDR3 is 15 residues long. The CDR3 region is CASSLGQGNTGELFF. The DNA for the CDR3 is TGTGCCAGCAGCTTAGGACAGGGGAACACCGGGGAGCTGTTTTTT.

V is TRBV4-3 and J is TRBJ1-2, with 8 bases identical to TRBD1. Trimming removed 4 bases from V and 8 bases from J; junction bases left unmatched: 9. CDR1 is LGHNA and CDR2 is YSLEER in the germline V gene. The length of the CDR3 is 14 residues. The CDR3 sequence is CASSRDRGSLGYTF. DNA of the CDR3: TGCGCCAGCAGCCGAGACAGGGGATCGCTCGGCTACACCTTC.

The table lists this clone with a count of one. The chain carries TRBV2 and TRBJ1-4; 7 bases map to TRBD1. The germline CDR1 and CDR2 sequences are SNHLY and FYNNEI. Unmatched junction bases numbered 5, after V lost 7 bases and J lost 0 bases. The CDR3 is made up of 15 amino acids. The CDR3 DNA reads as TGTGCCAGCACTACAGGGGTTGCAACTAATGAAAAACTGTTTTTT. Translated, it gives CASTTGVATNEKLFF.

The V call is TRBV5-1, the J call TRBJ2-1; a weak D match, TRBD1 (5 bases). CDR3 length equals 14 residues. Trimming took 0 bases from V and 4 from J, leaving 8 bases between them. Germline V lookup: CDR1 SGHRS, CDR2 YFSETQ. The CDR3 sequence: CASSLDTGYNEQFF. CDR3 DNA sequence: TGCGCCAGCAGCTTGGATACAGGATACAATGAGCAGTTCTTC.

CDR3 in amino acids: CASSSTGTGYNEQFF. CDR3 DNA sequence: TGTGCCAGCAGCTCCACCGGGACAGGGTACAATGAGCAGTTCTTC. The rearrangement joins TRBV7-3 to TRBJ2-1, with 9 nucleotides matching TRBD1. The CDR3 totals 15 residues. Germline CDR1 is SGHTA and CDR2 is FQGTGA. V shed 4 bases and J 4 bases; nucleotides not matched to a gene: 5.

The gene calls are TRBV25-1 and TRBJ1-1; D remains ambiguous. Per germline, CDR1 MGHDK and CDR2 SYGVNS. V gave up 1 base and J gave up 0 bases, with 3 bases separating them. The CDR3 sequence is 13 residues long. As DNA, the CDR3 is TGTGCCAGCAGTGAATCCTTGAACACTGAAGCTTTCTTT. It yields the protein CASSESLNTEAFF.

This chain links TRBV11-3 with TRBJ1-2; 9 bases are shared with TRBD1. Trimming cost V 4 bases and J 4 bases; bases outside gene matches: 22. CDR1 and CDR2 (germline): SGHNT, YENEEA. The length of the CDR3 is 20 residues. CDR3 DNA sequence: TGTGCCAGCAGCTCCCGACTCCCCGAGACAGGGGGATTGGAAGGCTATGGCTACACCTTC. Amino acid sequence: CASSSRLPETGGLEGYGYTF.